This TCR beta chain was identified in a study of T-cell reconstitution after alpha-beta-depleted transplantation in children. The authors prepared the TCRbeta library with unique molecular identifiers. TCRdb reprocessed the PCR reads via MiXCR and lists one record per CDR3 protein. Seen here are 190,000 or so distinct CDR3 sequences, roughly 6.8% observed once, and the top ten hold over 2.5%. This CDR3 is built from 13 residues. Germline CDR1 DFQATT, CDR2 SNEGSKA (reference sequence). The ends lost 6 bases at V and 7 bases at J; junction bases unmatched: 8. This clonotype was seen at least ten times. The V call is TRBV20-1, the J call TRBJ2-2; 7 positions agree with TRBD1. The starting material was PBMCs from the stem cell graft donor, obtained from the stem cell graft. The receptor was isolated from a human donor who donated a stem cell graft to a child with Wiskott-Aldrich syndrome. The CDR3 region is CSATRQGGGELFF. The CDR3 bases are TGCAGTGCCACACGACAGGGTGGCGGGGAGCTGTTTTTT.